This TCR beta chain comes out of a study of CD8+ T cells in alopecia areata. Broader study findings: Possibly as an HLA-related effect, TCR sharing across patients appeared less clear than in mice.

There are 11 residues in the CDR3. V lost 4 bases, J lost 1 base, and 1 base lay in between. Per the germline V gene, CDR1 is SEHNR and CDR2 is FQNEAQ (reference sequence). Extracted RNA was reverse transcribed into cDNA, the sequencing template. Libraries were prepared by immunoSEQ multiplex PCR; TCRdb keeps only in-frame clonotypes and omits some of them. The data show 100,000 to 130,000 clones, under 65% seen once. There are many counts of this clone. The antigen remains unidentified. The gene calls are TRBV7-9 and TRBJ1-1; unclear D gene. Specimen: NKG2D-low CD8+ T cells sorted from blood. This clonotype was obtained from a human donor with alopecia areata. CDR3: CASSWNTEAFF. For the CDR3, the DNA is TGTGCCAGCAGCTGGAACACTGAAGCTTTCTTT.